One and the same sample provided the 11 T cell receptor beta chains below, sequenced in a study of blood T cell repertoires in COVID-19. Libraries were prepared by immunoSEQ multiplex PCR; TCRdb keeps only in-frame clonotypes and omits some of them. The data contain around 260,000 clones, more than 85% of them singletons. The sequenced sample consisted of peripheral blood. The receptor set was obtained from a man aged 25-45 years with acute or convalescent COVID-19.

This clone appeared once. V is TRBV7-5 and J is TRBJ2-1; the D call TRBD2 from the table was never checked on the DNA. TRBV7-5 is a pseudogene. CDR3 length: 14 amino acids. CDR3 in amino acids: CARRASEKYNEQFF. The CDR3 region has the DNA TGTGCCAGAAGAGCTAGCGAGAAATACAATGAGCAGTTCTTC.

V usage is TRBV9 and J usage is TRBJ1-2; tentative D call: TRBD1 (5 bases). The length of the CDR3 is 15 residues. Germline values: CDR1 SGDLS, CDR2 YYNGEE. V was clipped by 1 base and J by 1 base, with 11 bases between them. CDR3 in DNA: TGTGCCAGCAGCGTAAACGGACACATTAACTATGGCTACACCTTC. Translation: CASSVNGHINYGYTF.

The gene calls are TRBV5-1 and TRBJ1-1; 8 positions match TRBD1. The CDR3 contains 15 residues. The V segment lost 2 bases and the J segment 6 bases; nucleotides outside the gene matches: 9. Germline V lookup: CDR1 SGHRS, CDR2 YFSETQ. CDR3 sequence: CASSFRTGLVAEAFF. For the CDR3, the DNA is TGCGCCAGCAGCTTTCGGACAGGGCTCGTGGCTGAAGCTTTCTTT.

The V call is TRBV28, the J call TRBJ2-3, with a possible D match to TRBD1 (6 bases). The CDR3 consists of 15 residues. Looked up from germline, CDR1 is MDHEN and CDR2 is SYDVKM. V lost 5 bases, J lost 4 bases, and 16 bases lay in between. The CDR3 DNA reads TGTGCCAGCAGTATCCTCAGGGGTGGTGCAGATACGCAGTATTTT. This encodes CASSILRGGADTQYF.

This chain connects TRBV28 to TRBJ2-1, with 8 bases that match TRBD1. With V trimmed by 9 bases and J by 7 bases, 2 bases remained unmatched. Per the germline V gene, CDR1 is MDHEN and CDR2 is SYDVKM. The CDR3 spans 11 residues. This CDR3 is CASRTGNEQFF. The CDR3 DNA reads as TGTGCCAGTCGGACAGGGAATGAGCAGTTCTTC.

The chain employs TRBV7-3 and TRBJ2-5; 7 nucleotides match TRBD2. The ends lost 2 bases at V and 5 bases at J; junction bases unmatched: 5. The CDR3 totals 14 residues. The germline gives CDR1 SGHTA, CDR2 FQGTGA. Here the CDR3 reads CASSLAGVGETQYF. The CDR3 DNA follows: TGTGCCAGCAGCTTAGCGGGAGTGGGGGAGACCCAGTACTTC. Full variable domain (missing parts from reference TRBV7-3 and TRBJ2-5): GAGVSQTPSNKVTEKGKYVELRCDPISGHTALYWYRQSLGQGPEFLIYFQGTGAADDSGLPNDRFFAVRPEGSVSTLKIQRTERGDSAVYLCASSLAGVGETQYFGPGTRLLVL.

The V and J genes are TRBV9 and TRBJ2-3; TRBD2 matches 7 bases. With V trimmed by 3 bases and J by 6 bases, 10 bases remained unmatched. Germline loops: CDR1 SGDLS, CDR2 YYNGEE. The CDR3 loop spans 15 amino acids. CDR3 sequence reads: CASSAGTTAADTQYF. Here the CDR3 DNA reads TGTGCCAGCAGCGCTGGGACTACCGCGGCGGATACGCAGTATTTT.

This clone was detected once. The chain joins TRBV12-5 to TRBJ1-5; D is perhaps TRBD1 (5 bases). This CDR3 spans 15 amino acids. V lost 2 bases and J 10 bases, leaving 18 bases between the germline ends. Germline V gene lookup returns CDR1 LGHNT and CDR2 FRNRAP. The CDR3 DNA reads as TGTGCTAGTGGTTTGTCTTCACGGGGGGTATCTCCCCAGCATTTT. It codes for CASGLSSRGVSPQHF.

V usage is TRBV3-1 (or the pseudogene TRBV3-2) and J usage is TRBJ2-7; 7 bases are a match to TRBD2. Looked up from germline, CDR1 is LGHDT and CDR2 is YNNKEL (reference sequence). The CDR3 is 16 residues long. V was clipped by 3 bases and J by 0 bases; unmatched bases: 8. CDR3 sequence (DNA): TGTGCCAGCAGCCAGTGGGGGGGGTTTTACTCCTACGAGCAGTACTTC. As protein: CASSQWGGFYSYEQYF.

The CDR3 DNA is TGCGCCAGCAGAGAGGGGGGAGGACAGGGCCTTTACGAGCAGTACTTC. It translates to CASREGGGQGLYEQYF. The rearrangement uses TRBV5-1 and TRBJ2-7, with 8 bases aligning to TRBD1. CDR3 size: 16 residues. J gave up 4 bases and V 5 bases, and 14 bases lay outside the gene matches. Germline V gene lookup returns CDR1 SGHRS and CDR2 YFSETQ.

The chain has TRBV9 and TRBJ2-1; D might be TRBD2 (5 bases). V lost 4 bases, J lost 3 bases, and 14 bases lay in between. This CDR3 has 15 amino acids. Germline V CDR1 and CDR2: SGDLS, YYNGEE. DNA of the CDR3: TGTGCCAGCAGCCAAACGGCTGGGAGCTACAATGAGCAGTTCTTC. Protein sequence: CASSQTAGSYNEQFF.